This T cell receptor (beta chain) derives from a study of radiotherapy plus CTLA-4 blockade in lung cancer. Study-wide findings and caveats: Among reported predictors of response, early blood T cell clone dynamics with interferon-beta performed best. The study found tumor-derived TCR clones expanded in blood after radiotherapy plus ipilimumab.

Concerning this clone itself: Its antigen is currently unknown.

Ipilimumab CTLA-4 blockade and focal radiation were given to patients with chemo-refractory metastatic non-small-cell lung cancer. The CDR3 has 14 amino acids. CDR1 and CDR2 from the germline V gene are SGHRS and YFSETQ. The germline V and J ends were trimmed by 3 bases and 2 bases, with 9 bases remaining between them. TCRdb's table, derived via immunoSEQ multiplex PCR, lists solely in-frame clones and lacks some. The table includes about 87,000 clones, more than 85% detected once. The chain has TRBV5-1 and TRBJ2-1, with D maybe TRBD2 (7 bases). The starting material was peripheral blood, obtained from a patient treated with radiotherapy plus ipilimumab. The receptor was isolated from a human donor with non-small cell lung cancer that progressed on radiotherapy plus ipilimumab. CDR3 bases: TGCGCCAGCAGCTCGGGGGGCCCCTACAATGAGCAGTTCTTC. Translating gives CASSSGGPYNEQFF. The full variable domain, in which reference TRBV5-1 and TRBJ2-1 provide the parts outside the CDR3, is KAGVTQTPRYLIKTRGQQVTLSCSPISGHRSVSWYQQTPGQGLQFLFEYFSETQRNKGNFPGRFSGRQFSNSRSEMNVSTLELGDSALYLCASSSGGPYNEQFFGPGTRLTVL.